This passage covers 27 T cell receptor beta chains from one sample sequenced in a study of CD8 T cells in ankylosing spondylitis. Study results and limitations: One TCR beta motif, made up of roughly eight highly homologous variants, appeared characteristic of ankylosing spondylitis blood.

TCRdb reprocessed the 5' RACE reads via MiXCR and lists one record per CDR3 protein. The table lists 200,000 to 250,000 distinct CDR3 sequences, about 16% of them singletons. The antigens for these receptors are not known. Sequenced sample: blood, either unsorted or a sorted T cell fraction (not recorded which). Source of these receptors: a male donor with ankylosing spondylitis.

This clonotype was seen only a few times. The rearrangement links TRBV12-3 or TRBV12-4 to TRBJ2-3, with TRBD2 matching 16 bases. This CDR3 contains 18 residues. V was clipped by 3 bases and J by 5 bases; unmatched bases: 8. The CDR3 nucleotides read TGTGCCAGCAGTTTCCCCGGGACTAGCGGGGGGGCCGGAGATACGCAGTATTTT. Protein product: CASSFPGTSGGAGDTQYF.

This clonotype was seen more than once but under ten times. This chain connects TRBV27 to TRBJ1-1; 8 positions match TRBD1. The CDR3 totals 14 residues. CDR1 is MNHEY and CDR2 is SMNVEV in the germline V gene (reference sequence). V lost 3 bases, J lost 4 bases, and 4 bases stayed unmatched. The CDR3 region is CASSFAGGITEAFF. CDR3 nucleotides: TGTGCCAGCAGTTTCGCAGGGGGCATCACTGAAGCTTTCTTT.

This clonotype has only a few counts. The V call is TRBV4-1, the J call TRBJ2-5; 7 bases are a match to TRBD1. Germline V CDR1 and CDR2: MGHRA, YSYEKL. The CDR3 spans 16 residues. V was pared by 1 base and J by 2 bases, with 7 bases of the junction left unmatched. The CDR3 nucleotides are TGCGCCAGCAGCCAAGGCTGGGGACAGCAACAAGAGACCCAGTACTTC. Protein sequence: CASSQGWGQQQETQYF.

The CDR3 spells CASVAPGSYEQYF. CDR3 nucleotides: TGTGCCAGCGTCGCCCCAGGGTCCTACGAGCAGTACTTC. V is TRBV7-9 and J is TRBJ2-7, with a tentative D call TRBD1 (5 bases). V lost 8 bases and J 1 base, leaving 12 bases between the germline ends. CDR1 is SEHNR, CDR2 FQNEAQ, per germline (reference sequence). The CDR3 length is 13 residues.

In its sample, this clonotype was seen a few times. The CDR3 sequence is CASGLVPPDRDSYEQYF. CDR3 nucleotides: TGTGCTAGTGGTTTGGTACCCCCAGACCGGGACAGCTACGAGCAGTACTTC. This sequence joins TRBV12-5 and TRBJ2-7; 7 bases map to TRBD1. The germline gives CDR1 LGHNT, CDR2 FRNRAP. With V trimmed by 0 bases and J by 3 bases, 11 bases remained unmatched. This CDR3 comprises 17 residues.

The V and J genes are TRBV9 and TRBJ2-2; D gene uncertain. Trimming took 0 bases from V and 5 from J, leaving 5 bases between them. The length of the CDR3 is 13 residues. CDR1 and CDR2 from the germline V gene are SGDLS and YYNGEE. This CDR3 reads CASSVEATGELFF. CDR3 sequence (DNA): TGTGCCAGCAGCGTAGAGGCGACCGGGGAGCTGTTTTTT.

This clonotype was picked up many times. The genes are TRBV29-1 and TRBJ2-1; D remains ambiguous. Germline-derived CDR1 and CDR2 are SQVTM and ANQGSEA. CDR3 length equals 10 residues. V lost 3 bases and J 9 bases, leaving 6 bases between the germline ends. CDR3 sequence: CSVDSTEQFF. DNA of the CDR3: TGCAGCGTTGACAGCACTGAGCAGTTCTTC.

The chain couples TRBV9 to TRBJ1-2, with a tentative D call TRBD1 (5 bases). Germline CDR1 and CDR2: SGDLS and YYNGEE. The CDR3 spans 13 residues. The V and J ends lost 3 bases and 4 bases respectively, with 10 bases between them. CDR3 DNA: TGTGCCAGCAGCGCAGACAGTCCCTATGGCTACACCTTC. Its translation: CASSADSPYGYTF.

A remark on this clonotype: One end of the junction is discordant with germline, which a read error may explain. The CDR3 nucleotides read TGCGTCAGCAGCCAAGAGGGCCTTGAGAACAATGAGCAGTTCTTC. This encodes CVSSQEGLENNEQFF. This rearrangement joins TRBV4-1 to TRBJ2-1, with a possible D match to TRBD2 (5 bases). The CDR3 has 15 amino acids. Germline V CDR1 and CDR2: MGHRA, YSYEKL.

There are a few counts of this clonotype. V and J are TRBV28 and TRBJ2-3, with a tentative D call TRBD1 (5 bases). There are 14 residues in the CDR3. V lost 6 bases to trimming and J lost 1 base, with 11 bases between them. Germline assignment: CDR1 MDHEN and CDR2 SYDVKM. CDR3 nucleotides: TGTGCCAGCAGGTTAGGGGTGGGCACAGATACGCAGTATTTT. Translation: CASRLGVGTDTQYF.

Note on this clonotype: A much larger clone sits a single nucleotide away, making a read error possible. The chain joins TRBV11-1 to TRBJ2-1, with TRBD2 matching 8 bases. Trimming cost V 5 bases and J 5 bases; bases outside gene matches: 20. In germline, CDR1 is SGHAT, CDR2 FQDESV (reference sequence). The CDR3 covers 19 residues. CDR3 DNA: TGTGCCAGCAGCGGATCGGGACTAGTGGGCTGGATACTCGACAATGAGCAGTTCTTC. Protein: CASSGSGLVGWILDNEQFF.

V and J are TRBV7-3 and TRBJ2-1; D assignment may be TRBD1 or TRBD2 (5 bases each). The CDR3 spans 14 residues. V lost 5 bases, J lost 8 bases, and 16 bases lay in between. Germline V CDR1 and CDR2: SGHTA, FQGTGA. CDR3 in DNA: TGTGCCAGCAGCCCCCATCAACTAGGGGATGAGCAGTTCTTC. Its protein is CASSPHQLGDEQFF. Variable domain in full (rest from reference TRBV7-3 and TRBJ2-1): GAGVSQTPSNKVTEKGKYVELRCDPISGHTALYWYRQSLGQGPEFLIYFQGTGAADDSGLPNDRFFAVRPEGSVSTLKIQRTERGDSAVYLCASSPHQLGDEQFFGPGTRLTVL.

Here the CDR3 DNA reads TGTGCCTGGATACGAACAGGGGAATCCTACGAGCAGTACTTC. This translates into CAWIRTGESYEQYF. V is TRBV30 and J is TRBJ2-7; TRBD1 agrees at 7 bases. CDR3 length: 14 amino acids. The germline V gene encodes CDR1 GTSNPN and CDR2 SVGIG (reference sequence). With V trimmed by 4 bases and J by 1 base, 7 bases remained unmatched.

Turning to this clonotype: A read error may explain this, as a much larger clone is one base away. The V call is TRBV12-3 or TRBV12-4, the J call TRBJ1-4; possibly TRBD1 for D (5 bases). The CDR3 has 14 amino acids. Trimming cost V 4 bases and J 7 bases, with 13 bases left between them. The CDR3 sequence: CASSSGGVGEKLFF. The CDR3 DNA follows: TGTGCCAGCAGTTCGGGGGGAGTGGGTGAAAAACTGTTTTTT.

CDR3 DNA sequence: TGTGCCAGCAGCCCCCTTTCCGGGACATACTCCTACAATGAGCAGTTCTTC. It is translated as CASSPLSGTYSYNEQFF. The gene calls are TRBV7-2 and TRBJ2-1, with a possible D match to TRBD1 (6 bases). Germline-derived CDR1 and CDR2 are SGHTA and FQGNSA. CDR3 length: 17 residues. Trimming stripped 5 bases from V and 0 bases from J, with 17 bases between.

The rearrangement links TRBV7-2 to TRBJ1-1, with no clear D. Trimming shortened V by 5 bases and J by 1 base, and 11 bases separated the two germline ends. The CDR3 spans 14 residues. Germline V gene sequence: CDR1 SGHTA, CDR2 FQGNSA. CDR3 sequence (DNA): TGTGCCAGCAGCACAGAGGGAGGGAACACTGAAGCTTTCTTT. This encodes CASSTEGGNTEAFF. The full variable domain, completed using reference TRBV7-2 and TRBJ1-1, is GAGVSQSPSNKVTEKGKDVELRCDPISGHTALYWYRQSLGQGLEFLIYFQGNSAPDKSGLPSDRFSAERTGGSVSTLTIQRTQQEDSAVYLCASSTEGGNTEAFFGQGTRLTVV.

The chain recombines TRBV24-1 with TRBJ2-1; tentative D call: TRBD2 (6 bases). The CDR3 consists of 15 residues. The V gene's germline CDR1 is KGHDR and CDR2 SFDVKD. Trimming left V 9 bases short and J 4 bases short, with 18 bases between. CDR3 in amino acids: CATGRIDGLYNEQFF. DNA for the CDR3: TGTGCCACCGGCCGTATAGATGGACTATACAATGAGCAGTTCTTC.

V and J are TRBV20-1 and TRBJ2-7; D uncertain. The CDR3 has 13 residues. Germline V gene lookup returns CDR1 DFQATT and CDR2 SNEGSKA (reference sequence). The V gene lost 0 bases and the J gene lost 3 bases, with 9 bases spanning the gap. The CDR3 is CSARDPENYEQYF. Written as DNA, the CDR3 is TGCAGTGCTAGAGATCCAGAAAACTACGAGCAGTACTTC.

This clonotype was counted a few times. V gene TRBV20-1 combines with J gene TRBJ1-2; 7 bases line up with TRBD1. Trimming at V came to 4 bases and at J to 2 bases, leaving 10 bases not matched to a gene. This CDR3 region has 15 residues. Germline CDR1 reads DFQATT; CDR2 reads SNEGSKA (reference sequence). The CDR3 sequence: CSAKPGTATNYGYTF. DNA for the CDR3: TGCAGTGCTAAACCGGGGACAGCGACAAACTATGGCTACACCTTC.

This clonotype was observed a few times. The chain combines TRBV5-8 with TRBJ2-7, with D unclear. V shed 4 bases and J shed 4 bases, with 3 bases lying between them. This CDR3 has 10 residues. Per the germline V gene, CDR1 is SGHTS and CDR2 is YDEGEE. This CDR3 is CASSLYEQYF. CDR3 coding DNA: TGTGCCAGCAGCCTATACGAGCAGTACTTC.

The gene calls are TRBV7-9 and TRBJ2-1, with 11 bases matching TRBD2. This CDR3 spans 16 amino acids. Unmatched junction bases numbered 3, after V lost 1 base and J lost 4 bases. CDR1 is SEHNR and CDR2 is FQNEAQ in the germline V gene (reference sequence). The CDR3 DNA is TGTGCCAGCAGCTTAGTTACTAGCGGGAGTTACAATGAGCAGTTCTTC. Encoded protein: CASSLVTSGSYNEQFF.

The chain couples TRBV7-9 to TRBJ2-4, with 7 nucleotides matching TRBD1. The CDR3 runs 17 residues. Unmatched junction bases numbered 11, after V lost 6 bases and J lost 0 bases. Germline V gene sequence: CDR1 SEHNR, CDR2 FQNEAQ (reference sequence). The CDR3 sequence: CASSQPGQFSAKNIQYF. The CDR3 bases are TGTGCCAGCAGTCAACCGGGACAGTTTTCAGCCAAAAACATTCAGTACTTC. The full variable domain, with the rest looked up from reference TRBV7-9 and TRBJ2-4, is DTGVSQNPRHKITKRGQNVTFRCDPISEHNRLYWYRQTLGQGPEFLTYFQNEAQLEKSRLLSDRFSAERPKGSFSTLEIQRTEQGDSAMYLCASSQPGQFSAKNIQYFGAGTRLSVL.

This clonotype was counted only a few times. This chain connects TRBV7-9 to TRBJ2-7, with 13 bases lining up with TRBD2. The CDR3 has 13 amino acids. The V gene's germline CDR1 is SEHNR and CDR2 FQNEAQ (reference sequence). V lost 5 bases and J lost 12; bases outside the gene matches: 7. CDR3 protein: CASSPPGLAGMYF. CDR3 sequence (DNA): TGTGCCAGCAGCCCCCCGGGACTAGCGGGAATGTACTTC.

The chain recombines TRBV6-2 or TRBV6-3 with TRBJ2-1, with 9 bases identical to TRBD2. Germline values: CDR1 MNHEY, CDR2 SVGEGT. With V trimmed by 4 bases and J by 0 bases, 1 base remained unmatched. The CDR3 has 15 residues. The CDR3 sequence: CASSLAGVSYNEQFF. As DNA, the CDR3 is TGTGCCAGCAGTTTAGCGGGAGTCTCCTACAATGAGCAGTTCTTC.

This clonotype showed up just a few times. CDR3 sequence (DNA): TGTGCCAGCAGCCCGGTCCGGGGCACCGGGGAGCTGTTTTTT. Its translation: CASSPVRGTGELFF. The chain uses TRBV3-1 and TRBJ2-2; D perhaps matches TRBD2 (5 bases). CDR1 and CDR2 (germline): LGHDT, YNNKEL (reference sequence). The CDR3 extends over 14 amino acids. Trimming cost V 4 bases and J 4 bases, with 10 bases left between them.

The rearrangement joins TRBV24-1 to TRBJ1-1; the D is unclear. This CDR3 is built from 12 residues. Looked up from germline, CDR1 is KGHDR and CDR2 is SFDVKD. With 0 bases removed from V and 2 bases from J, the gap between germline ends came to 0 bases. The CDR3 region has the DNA TGTGCCACCAGTGATTTGAACACTGAAGCTTTCTTT. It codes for CATSDLNTEAFF.

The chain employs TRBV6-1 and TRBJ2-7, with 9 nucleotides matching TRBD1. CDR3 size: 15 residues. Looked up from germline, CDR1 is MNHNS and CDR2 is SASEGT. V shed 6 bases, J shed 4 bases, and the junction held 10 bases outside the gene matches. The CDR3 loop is CASRMTTGGPYEQYF. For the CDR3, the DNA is TGTGCCAGCAGGATGACCACAGGGGGCCCGTACGAGCAGTACTTC.